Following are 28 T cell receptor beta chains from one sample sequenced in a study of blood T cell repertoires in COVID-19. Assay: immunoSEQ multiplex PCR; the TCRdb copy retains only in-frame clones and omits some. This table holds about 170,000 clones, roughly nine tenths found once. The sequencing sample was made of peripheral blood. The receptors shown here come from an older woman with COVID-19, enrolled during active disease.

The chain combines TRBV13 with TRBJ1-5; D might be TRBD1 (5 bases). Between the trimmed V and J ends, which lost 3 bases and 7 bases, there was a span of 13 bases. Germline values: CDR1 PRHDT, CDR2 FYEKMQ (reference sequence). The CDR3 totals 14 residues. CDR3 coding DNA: TGTGCCAGCAGCTTCCAGGGACTCGGCCAGCCCCAGCATTTT. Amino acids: CASSFQGLGQPQHF.

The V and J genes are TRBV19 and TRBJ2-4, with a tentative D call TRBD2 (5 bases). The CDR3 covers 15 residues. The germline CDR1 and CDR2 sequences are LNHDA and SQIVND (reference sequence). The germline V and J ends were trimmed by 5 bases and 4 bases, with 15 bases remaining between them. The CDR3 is CASSYPTIQKNIQYF. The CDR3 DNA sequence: TGTGCCAGTAGTTATCCGACTATCCAAAAAAACATTCAGTACTTC.

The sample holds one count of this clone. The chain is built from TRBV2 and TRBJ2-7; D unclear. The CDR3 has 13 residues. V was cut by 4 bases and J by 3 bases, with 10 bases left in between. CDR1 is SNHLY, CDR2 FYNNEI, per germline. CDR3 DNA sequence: TGTGCCAGCAGTGTCAACAGATACTACGAGCAGTACTTC. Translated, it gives CASSVNRYYEQYF.

The CDR3 DNA sequence: TGTGCCAGCAGTGAGGAGAAGAGAGGGACCTTC. It encodes CASSEEKRGTF. This chain connects TRBV2 to TRBJ1-2; D remains unclear. The CDR3 is made up of 11 amino acids. Looked up from germline, CDR1 is SNHLY and CDR2 is FYNNEI. Trimming took 3 bases from V and 14 from J, leaving 13 bases between them.

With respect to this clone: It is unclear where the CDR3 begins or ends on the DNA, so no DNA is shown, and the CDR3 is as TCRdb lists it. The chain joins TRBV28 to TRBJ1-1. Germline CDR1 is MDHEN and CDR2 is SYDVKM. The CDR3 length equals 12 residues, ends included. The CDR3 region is CASSLVGRGTFF.

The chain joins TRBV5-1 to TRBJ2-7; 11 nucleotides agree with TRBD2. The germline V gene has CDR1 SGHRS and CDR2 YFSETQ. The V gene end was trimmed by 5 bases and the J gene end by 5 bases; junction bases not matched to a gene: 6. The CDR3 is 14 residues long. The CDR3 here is CASRRTSGSDEQYF. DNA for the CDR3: TGCGCCAGCAGGCGAACTAGCGGGAGCGACGAGCAGTACTTC. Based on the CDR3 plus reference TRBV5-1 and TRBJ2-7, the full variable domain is KAGVTQTPRYLIKTRGQQVTLSCSPISGHRSVSWYQQTPGQGLQFLFEYFSETQRNKGNFPGRFSGRQFSNSRSEMNVSTLELGDSALYLCASRRTSGSDEQYFGPGTRLTVT.

The DNA of the CDR3 is TGTGCCACCAGTGATTTGCAGGGGACACGAGCCACAGATACGCAGTATTTT. It translates to CATSDLQGTRATDTQYF. V and J are TRBV24-1 and TRBJ2-3; tentative D call: TRBD1 (6 bases). Germline V CDR1 and CDR2: KGHDR, SFDVKD. This CDR3 comprises 17 residues. V was cut by 0 bases and J by 2 bases, with 14 bases left in between.

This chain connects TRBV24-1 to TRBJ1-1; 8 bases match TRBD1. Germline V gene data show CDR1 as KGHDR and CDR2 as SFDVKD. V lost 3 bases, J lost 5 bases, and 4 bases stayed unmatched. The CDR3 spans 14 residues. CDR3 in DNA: TGTGCCACCAGTGATACGAACAGGGGGACTGAAGCTTTCTTT. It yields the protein CATSDTNRGTEAFF.

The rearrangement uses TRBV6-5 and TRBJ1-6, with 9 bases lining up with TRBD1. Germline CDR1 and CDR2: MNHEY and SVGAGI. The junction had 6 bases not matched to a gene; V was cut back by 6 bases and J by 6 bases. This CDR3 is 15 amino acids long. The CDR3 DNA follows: TGTGCCAGCAGATTGGGACAGGGCTTTAATTCACCCCTCCACTTT. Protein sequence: CASRLGQGFNSPLHF.

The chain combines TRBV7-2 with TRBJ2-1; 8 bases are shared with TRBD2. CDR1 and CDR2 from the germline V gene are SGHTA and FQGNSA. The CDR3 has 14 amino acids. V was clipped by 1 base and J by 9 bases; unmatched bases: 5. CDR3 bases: TGTGCCAGCAGCTTAGTCGGGAGGGTAGGTGAGCAGTTCTTC. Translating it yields CASSLVGRVGEQFF.

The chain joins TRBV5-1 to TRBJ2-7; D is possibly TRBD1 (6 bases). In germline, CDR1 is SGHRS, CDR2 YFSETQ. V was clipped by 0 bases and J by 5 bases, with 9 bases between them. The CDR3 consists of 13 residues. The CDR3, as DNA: TGCGCCAGCAGCTTGGCCAGGGGCCACGAGCAGTACTTC. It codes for CASSLARGHEQYF.

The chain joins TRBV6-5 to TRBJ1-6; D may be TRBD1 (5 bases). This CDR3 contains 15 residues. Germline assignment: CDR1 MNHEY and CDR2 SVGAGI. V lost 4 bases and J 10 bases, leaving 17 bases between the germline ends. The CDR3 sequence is CASSSPSQGYSPLHF. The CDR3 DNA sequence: TGTGCCAGCAGTTCCCCCTCGCAGGGATACTCACCCCTCCACTTT.

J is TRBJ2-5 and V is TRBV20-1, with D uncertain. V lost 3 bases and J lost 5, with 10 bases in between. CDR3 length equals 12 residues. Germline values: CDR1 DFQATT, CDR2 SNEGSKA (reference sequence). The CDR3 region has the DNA TGCAGTGCTAGTGCCAGGTGGGAGACCCAGTACTTC. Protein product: CSASARWETQYF.

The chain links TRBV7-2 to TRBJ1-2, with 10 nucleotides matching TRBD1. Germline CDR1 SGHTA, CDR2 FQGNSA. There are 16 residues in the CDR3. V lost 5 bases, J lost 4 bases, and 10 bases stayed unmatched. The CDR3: CASSKQFRTGGYGYTF. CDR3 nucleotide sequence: TGTGCCAGCAGCAAACAGTTCCGGACAGGGGGCTATGGCTACACCTTC.

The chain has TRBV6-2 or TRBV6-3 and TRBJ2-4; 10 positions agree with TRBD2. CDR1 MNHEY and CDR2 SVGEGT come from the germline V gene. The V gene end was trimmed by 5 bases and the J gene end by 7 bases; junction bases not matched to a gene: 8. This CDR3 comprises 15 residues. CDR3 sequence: CASSKIAGGHNIQYF. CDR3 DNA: TGTGCCAGCAGTAAAATAGCGGGAGGTCATAACATTCAGTACTTC.

The CDR3 coding sequence is TGTGCCAGCAGTGACGGGACTAGCGGGAAGTATGAGCAGTTCTTC. Translation: CASSDGTSGKYEQFF. This rearrangement joins TRBV27 to TRBJ2-1; 13 positions agree with TRBD2. The CDR3 runs 15 residues. Looked up from germline, CDR1 is MNHEY and CDR2 is SMNVEV (reference sequence). After removal of 5 bases from V and 8 bases from J, the junction contained 6 bases not matched to a gene.

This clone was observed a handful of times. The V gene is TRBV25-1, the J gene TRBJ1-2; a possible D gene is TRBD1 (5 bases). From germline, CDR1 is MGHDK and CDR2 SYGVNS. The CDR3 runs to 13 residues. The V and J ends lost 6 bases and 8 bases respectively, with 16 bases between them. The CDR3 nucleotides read TGTGCCAGCAGAGCCTCAGGACATAGAGGCTACACCTTC. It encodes CASRASGHRGYTF.

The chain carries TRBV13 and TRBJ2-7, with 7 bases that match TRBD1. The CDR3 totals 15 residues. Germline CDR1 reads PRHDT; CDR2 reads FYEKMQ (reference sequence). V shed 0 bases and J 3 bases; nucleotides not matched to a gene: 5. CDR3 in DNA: TGTGCCAGCAGCTTAGGGGGACAGAGCTTCTACGAGCAGTACTTC. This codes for CASSLGGQSFYEQYF.

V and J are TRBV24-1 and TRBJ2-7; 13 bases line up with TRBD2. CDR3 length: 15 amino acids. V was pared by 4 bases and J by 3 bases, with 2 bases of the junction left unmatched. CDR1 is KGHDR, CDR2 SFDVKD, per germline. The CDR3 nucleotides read TGTGCCACCAGTGACCGGACTAGCGGGAGCTACGAGCAGTACTTC. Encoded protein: CATSDRTSGSYEQYF.

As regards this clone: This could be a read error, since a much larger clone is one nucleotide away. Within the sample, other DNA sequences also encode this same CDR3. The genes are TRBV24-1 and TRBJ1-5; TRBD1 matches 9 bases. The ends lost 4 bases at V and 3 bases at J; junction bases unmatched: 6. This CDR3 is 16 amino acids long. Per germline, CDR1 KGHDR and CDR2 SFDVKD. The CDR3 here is CATSDTDRGDNQPQHF. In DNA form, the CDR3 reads TGTGCCACCAGTGACACCGACAGGGGGGACAATCAGCCCCAGCATTTT.

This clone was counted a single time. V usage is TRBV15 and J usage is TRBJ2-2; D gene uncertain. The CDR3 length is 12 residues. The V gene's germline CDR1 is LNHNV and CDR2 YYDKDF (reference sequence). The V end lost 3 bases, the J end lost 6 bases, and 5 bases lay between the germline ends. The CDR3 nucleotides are TGTGCCACCAGCAGGGCGGCCGGGGAGCTGTTTTTT. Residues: CATSRAAGELFF.

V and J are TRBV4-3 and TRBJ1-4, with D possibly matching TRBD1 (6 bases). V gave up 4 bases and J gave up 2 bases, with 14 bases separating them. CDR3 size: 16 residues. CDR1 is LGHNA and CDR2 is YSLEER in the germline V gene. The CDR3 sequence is CASSRGQSATNEKLFF. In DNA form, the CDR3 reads TGCGCCAGCAGCCGTGGACAGTCGGCGACTAATGAAAAACTGTTTTTT.

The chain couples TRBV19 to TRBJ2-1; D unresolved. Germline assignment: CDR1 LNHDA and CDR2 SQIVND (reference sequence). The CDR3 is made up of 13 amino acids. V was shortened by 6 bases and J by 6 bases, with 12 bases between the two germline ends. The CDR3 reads CASSLTATNEQFF. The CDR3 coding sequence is TGTGCCAGTAGCCTTACAGCCACCAATGAGCAGTTCTTC.

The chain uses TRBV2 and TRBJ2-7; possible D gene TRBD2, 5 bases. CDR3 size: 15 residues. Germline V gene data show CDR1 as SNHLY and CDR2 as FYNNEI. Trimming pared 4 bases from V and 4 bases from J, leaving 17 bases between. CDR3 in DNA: TGTGCCAGCAGTGTTCCGACGGGGATGAAGTACGAGCAGTACTTC. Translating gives CASSVPTGMKYEQYF.

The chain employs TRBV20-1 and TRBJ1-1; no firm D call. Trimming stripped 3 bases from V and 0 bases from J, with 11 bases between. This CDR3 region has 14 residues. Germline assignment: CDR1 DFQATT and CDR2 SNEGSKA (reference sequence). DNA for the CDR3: TGCAGTGCTAGTGAACAGCCTGTGAACACTGAAGCTTTCTTT. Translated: CSASEQPVNTEAFF.

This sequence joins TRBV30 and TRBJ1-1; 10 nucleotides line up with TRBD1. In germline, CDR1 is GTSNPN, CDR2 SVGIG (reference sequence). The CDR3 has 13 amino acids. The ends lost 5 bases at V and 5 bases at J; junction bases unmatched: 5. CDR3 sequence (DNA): TGTGCCTGGGACAGGGGGCGGAAGACTGAAGCTTTCTTT. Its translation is CAWDRGRKTEAFF. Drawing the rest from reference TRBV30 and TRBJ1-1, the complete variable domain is SQTIHQWPATLVQPVGSPLSLECTVEGTSNPNLYWYRQAAGRGLQLLFYSVGIGQISSEVPQNLSASRPQDRQFILSSKKLLLSDSGFYLCAWDRGRKTEAFFGQGTRLTVV.

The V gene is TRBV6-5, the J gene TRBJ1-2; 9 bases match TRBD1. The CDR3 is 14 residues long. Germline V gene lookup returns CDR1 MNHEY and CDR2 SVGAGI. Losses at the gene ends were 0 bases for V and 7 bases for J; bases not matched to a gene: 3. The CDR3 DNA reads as TGTGCCAGCAGTTACTCGCGGGGACAGGGTGGCTACACCTTC. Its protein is CASSYSRGQGGYTF.

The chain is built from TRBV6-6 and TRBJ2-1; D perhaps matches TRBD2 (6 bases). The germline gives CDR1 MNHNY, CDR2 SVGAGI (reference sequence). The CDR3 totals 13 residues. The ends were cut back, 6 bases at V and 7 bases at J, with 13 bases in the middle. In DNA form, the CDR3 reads TGTGCCAGCAGGGGACTTACCTGGAATGAGCAGTTCTTC. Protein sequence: CASRGLTWNEQFF.